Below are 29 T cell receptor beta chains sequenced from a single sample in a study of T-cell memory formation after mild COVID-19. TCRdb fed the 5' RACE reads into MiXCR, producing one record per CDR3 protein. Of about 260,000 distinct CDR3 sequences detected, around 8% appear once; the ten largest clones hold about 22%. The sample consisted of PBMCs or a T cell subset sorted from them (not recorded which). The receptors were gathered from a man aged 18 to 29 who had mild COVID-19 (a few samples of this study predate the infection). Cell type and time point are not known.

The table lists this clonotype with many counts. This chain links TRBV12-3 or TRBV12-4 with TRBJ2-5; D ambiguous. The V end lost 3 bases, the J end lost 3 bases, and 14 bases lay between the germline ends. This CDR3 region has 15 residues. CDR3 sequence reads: CASSFSLAQEETQYF. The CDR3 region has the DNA TGTGCCAGCAGTTTTTCTCTGGCCCAAGAAGAGACCCAGTACTTC.

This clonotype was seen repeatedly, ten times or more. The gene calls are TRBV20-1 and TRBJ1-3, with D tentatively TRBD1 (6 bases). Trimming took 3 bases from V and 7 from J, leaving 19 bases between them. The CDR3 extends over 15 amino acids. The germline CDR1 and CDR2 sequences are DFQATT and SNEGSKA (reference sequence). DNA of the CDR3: TGCAGTGCTAGCGGGACAACTGGATACTGGAACACCATATATTTT. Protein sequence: CSASGTTGYWNTIYF.

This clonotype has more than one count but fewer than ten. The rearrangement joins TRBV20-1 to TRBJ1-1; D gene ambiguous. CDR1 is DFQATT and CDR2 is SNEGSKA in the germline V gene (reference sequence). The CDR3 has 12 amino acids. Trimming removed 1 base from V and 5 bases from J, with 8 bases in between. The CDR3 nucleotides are TGCAGTGCTAGAGGCGGAGAAACTGAAGCTTTCTTT. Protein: CSARGGETEAFF.

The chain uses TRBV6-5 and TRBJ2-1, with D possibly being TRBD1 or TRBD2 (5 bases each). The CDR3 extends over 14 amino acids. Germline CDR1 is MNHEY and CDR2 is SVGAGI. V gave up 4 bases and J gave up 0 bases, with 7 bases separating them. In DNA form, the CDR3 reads TGTGCCAGCAGTTTCGGGGCCTCCTACAATGAGCAGTTCTTC. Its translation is CASSFGASYNEQFF.

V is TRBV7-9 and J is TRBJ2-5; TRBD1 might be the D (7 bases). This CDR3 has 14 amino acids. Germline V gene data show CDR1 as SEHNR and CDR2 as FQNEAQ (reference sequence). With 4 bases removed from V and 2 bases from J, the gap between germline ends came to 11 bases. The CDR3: CASSSQGRQETQYF. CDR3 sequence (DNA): TGTGCCAGCAGCTCACAGGGGAGGCAAGAGACCCAGTACTTC.

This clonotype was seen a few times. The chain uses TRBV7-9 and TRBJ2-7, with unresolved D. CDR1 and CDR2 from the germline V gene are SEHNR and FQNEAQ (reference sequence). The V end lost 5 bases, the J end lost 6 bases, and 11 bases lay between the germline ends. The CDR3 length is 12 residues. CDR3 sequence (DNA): TGTGCCAGCAGCCTCGCCTGGGGCGAGCAGTACTTC. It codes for CASSLAWGEQYF.

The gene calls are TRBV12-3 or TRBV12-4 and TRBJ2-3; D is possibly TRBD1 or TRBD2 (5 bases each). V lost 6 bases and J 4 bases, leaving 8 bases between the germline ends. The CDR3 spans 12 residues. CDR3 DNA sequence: TGTGCCAGCAGAGGGGACGCAGATACGCAGTATTTT. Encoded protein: CASRGDADTQYF.

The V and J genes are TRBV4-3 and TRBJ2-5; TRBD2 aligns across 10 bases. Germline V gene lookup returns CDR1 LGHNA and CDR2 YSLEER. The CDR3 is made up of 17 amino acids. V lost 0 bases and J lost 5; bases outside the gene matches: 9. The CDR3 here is CASSQDASGGAGETQYF. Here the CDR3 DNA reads TGCGCCAGCAGCCAAGATGCGAGCGGGGGGGCCGGTGAGACCCAGTACTTC.

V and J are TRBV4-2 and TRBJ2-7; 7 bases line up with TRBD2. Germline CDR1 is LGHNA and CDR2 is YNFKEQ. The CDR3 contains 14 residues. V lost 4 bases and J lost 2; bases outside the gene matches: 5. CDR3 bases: TGTGCCAGCAGCCCAGGAGCGGGGACCTACGAGCAGTACTTC. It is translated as CASSPGAGTYEQYF.

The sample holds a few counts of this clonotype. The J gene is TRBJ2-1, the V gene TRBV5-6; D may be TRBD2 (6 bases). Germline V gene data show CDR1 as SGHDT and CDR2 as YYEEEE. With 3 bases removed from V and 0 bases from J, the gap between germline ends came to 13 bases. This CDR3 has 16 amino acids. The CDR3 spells CASSYVSGSSYNEQFF. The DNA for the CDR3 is TGTGCCAGCAGCTACGTTAGCGGAAGCTCCTACAATGAGCAGTTCTTC.

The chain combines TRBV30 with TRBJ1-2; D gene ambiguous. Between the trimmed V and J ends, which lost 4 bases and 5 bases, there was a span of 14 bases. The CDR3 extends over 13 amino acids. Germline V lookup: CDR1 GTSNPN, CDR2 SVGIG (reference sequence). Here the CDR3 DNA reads TGTGCCTGGAAGGGTTACGGGCCATATGGCTACACCTTC. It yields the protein CAWKGYGPYGYTF.

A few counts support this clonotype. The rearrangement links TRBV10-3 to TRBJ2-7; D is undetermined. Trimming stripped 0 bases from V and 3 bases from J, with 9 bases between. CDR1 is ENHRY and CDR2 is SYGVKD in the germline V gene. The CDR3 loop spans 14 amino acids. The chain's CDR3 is CAISESTSNYEQYF. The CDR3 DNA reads TGTGCCATCAGTGAGTCGACTTCCAACTACGAGCAGTACTTC.

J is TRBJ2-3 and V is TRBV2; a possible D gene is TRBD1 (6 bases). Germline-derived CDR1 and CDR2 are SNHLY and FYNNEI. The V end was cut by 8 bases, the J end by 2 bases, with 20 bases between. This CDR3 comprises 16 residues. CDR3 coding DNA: TGTGCCAGCGGGGAACAGGGCCCGCTCTTCACAGATACGCAGTATTTT. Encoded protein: CASGEQGPLFTDTQYF.

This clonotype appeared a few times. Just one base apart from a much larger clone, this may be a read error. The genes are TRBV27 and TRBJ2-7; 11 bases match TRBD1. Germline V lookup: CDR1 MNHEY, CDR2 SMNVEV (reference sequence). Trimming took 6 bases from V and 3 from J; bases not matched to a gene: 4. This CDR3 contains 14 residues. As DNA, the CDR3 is TGTGCCAGCAGCACCGGGACAGGGGGCTACGAGCAGTACTTC. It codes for CASSTGTGGYEQYF.

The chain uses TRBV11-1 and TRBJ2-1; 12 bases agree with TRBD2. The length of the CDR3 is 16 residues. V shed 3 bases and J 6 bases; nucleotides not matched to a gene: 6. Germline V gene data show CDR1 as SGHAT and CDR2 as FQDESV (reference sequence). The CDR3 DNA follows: TGTGCCAGCAGCTTGAGGCTAGCGGGGGGGCGCAATGAGCAGTTCTTC. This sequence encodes CASSLRLAGGRNEQFF.

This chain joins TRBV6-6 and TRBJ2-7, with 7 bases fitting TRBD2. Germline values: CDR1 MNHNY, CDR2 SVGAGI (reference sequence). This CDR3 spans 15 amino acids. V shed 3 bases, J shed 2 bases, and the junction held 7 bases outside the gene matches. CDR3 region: CASSYILADPYEQYV. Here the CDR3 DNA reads TGTGCCAGCAGTTATATCCTAGCGGACCCCTACGAGCAGTACGTC.

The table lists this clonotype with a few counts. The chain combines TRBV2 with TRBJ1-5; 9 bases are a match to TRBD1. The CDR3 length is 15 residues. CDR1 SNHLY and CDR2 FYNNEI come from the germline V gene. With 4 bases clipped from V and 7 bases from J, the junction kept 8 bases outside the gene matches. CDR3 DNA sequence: TGTGCCAGCAGTGGGACCTCCGGGACAGGGCAGCCCCAGCATTTT. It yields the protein CASSGTSGTGQPQHF.

CDR3 in amino acids: CASRPGGETQYF. CDR3 coding DNA: TGTGCCAGCAGGCCGGGGGGTGAGACCCAGTACTTC. V and J are TRBV7-8 and TRBJ2-5; 7 bases match TRBD2. The germline CDR1 and CDR2 sequences are SGHVS and FQNEAQ. V lost 6 bases, J lost 5 bases, and 3 bases stayed unmatched. The CDR3 has 12 residues.

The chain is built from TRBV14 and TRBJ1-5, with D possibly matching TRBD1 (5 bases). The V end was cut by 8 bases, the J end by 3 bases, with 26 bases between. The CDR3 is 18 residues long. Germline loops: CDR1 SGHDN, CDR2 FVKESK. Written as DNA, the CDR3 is TGTGCCAGCGTCCCGGGACTTTTACATGCCTTGCCCAATCAGCCCCAGCATTTT. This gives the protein CASVPGLLHALPNQPQHF.

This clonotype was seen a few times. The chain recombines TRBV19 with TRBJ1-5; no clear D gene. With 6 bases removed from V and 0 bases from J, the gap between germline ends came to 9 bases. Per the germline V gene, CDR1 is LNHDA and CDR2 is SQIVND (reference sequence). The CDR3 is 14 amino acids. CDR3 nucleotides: TGTGCCAGTAGATCCCGTAATAGCAATCAGCCCCAGCATTTT. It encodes CASRSRNSNQPQHF. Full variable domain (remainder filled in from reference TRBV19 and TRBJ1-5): DGGITQSPKYLFRKEGQNVTLSCEQNLNHDAMYWYRQDPGQGLRLIYYSQIVNDFQKGDIAEGYSVSREKKESFPLTVTSAQKNPTAFYLCASRSRNSNQPQHFGDGTRLSIL.

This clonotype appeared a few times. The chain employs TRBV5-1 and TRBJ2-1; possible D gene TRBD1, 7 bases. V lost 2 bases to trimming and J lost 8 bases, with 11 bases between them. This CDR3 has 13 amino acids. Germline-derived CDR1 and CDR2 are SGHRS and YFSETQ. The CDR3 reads CASSFRGDDEQFF. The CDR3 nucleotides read TGCGCCAGCAGCTTCAGGGGGGACGATGAGCAGTTCTTC. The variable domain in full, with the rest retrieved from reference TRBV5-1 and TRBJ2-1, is KAGVTQTPRYLIKTRGQQVTLSCSPISGHRSVSWYQQTPGQGLQFLFEYFSETQRNKGNFPGRFSGRQFSNSRSEMNVSTLELGDSALYLCASSFRGDDEQFFGPGTRLTVL.

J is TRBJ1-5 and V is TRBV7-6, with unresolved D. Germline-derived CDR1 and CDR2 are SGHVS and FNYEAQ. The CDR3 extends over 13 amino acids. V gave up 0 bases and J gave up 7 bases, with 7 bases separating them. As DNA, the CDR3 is TGTGCCAGCAGCTTAGCGCCAGAGCAGCCCCAGCATTTT. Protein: CASSLAPEQPQHF.

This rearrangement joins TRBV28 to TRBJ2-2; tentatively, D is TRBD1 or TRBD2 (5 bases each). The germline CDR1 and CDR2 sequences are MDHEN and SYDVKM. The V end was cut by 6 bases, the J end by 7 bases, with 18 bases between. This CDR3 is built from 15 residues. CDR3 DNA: TGTGCCAGCAGGCCCCAGAAGTTGGGGGTCGGGGAGCTGTTTTTT. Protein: CASRPQKLGVGELFF.

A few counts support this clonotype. The CDR3 protein is CASSFPSTGGQYEQYV. The CDR3 DNA follows: TGTGCCAGCAGCTTTCCCTCCACGGGGGGCCAGTACGAGCAGTACGTC. This chain joins TRBV21-1 and TRBJ2-7; TRBD2, the D gene given by the table, was not confirmed from the DNA. TRBV21-1 is annotated as a pseudogene. This CDR3 has 16 residues.

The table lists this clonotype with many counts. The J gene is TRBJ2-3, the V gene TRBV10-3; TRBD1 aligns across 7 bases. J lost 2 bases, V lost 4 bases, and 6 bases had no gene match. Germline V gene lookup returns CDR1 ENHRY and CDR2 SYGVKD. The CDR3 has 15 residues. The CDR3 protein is CAISGDSKITDTQYF. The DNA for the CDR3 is TGTGCCATCAGTGGGGACAGTAAGATCACAGATACGCAGTATTTT.

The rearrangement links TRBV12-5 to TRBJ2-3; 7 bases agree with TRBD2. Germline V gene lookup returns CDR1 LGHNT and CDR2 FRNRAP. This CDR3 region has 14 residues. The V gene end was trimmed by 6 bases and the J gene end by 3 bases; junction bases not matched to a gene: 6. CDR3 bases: TGTGCTAGTGGCTCCCTAGCGGCAACAGATACGCAGTATTTT. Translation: CASGSLAATDTQYF. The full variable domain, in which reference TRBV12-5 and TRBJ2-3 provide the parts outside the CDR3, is DARVTQTPRHKVTEMGQEVTMRCQPILGHNTVFWYRQTMMQGLELLAYFRNRAPLDDSGMPKDRFSAEMPDATLATLKIQPSEPRDSAVYFCASGSLAATDTQYFGPGTRLTVL.

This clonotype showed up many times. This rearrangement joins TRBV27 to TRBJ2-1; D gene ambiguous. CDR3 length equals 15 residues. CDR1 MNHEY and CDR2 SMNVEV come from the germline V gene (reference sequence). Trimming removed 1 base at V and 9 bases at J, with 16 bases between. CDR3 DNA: TGTGCCAGCAGTTTATTGGCGCCCAAATGGGGTGAGCAGTTCTTC. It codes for CASSLLAPKWGEQFF.

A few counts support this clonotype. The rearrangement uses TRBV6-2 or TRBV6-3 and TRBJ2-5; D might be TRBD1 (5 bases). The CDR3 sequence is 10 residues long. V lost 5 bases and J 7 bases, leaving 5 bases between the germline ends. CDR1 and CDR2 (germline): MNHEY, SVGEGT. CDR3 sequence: CASSQGTQYF. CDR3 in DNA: TGTGCCAGCAGTCAGGGGACCCAGTACTTC.

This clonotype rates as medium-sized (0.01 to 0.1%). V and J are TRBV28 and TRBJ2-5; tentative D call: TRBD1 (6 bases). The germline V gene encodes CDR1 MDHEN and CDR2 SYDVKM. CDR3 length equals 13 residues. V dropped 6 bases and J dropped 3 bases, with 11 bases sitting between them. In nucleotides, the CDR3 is TGTGCCAGCAGGCCACAGGGAAAAGAGACCCAGTACTTC. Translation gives CASRPQGKETQYF.